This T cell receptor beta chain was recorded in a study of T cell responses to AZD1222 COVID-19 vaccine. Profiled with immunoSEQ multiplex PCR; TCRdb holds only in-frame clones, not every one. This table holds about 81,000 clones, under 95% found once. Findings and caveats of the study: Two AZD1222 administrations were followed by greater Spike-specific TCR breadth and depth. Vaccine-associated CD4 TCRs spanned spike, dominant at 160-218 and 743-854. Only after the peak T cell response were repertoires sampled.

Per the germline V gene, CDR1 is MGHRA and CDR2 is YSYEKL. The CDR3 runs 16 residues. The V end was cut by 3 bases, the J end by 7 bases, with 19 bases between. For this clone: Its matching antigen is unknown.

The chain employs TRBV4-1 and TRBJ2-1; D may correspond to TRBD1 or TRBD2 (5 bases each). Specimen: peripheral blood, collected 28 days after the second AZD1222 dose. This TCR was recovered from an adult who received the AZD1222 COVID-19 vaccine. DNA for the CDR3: TGCGCCAGCAGCCAGGTGGGAACTAGGTACAGGAATGAGCAGTTCTTC. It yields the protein CASSQVGTRYRNEQFF.